Sequencing of this T cell receptor beta chain was carried out in a study of human T cells and chemical hapten exposure. Remarks on this clonotype: Antigen unknown.

V gave up 6 bases and J gave up 2 bases, with 14 bases separating them. CDR1 is MGHDK, CDR2 SYGVNS, per germline. This CDR3 comprises 14 residues. Study-wide results and caveats: Sensitization with DPC brought no change to TCRs above 1 in 1000 in frequency.

Individual cDNA molecules each carried unique molecular identifiers attached by the library. TCRdb processed the RACE reads anew with MiXCR; each CDR3 protein has one entry. The sample lists around 380,000 distinct CDR3 sequences, around 5% occurring once. Time point noted: patch test 1, 2 weeks after DPC sensitization. Treatment indicated: therapeutic diphenylcyclopropenone sensitization with weekly scalp DPC. Blood draws came first, before each patch test. The sample was whole blood, taken in connection with sensitization to the hapten diphenylcyclopropenone (DPC). The V call is TRBV25-1, the J call TRBJ2-7, with D maybe TRBD2 (6 bases). The source of this sequence is a woman aged 45-65 years with alopecia areata. Some clones in this sample may be carry-over from other donors' samples. The CDR3 DNA is TGTGCCAGCAGGTCGGGGACTCCTCCCTACGAGCAGTACTTC. Translated: CASRSGTPPYEQYF.